The 14 T cell receptor beta chains below come from one sample, sequenced in a study of T-cell reconstitution after alpha-beta-depleted transplantation in children. Preparation of the TCRbeta library was carried out with unique molecular identifiers. Each CDR3 protein is one row after TCRdb ran MiXCR on the PCR reads. The top ten clones hold 28% of a sample with about 980,000 distinct CDR3 sequences, 25% to 35% of them seen once. The material was PBMCs, mostly from graft donor cells, obtained 360 days after TCRalphabeta/CD19-depleted stem cell transplant. These TCRs come from a boy under three years old who had a stem cell transplant for SCID, so the T cells may come from the graft donor.

The genes are TRBV5-1 and TRBJ2-6; TRBD1 matches at 7 bases. CDR1 and CDR2 from the germline V gene are SGHRS and YFSETQ. This CDR3 has 19 amino acids. With V trimmed by 0 bases and J by 1 base, 10 bases remained unmatched. The CDR3 DNA reads TGCGCCAGCAGCTTGGCCTATGGACAGGTTTTATCTGGGGCCAACGTCCTGACTTTC. Translating it yields CASSLAYGQVLSGANVLTF.

Here the CDR3 reads CASSLGAGIYGYTF. The DNA for the CDR3 is TGTGCCAGCAGCTTAGGAGCAGGAATCTATGGCTACACCTTC. J is TRBJ1-2 and V is TRBV7-2; no firm D call. From germline, CDR1 is SGHTA and CDR2 FQGNSA. This CDR3 is 14 amino acids long. V was clipped by 1 base and J by 4 bases, with 10 bases between them.

The chain combines TRBV4-3 with TRBJ2-1; D possibly corresponds to TRBD2 (7 bases). Between the trimmed V and J ends, which lost 0 bases and 7 bases, there was a span of 16 bases. This CDR3 contains 16 residues. Germline-derived CDR1 and CDR2 are LGHNA and YSLEER. CDR3 nucleotide sequence: TGCGCCAGCAGCCAAGATTTTGCGGGGGCTTCAAATGAGCAGTTCTTC. Its protein is CASSQDFAGASNEQFF.

The CDR3 coding sequence is TGCGCCAGCAGCCCCTTACCCCTCGCTGAGACCGGGGAGCTGTTTTTT. Translating gives CASSPLPLAETGELFF. This chain joins TRBV4-3 and TRBJ2-2; D not certain. Germline loops: CDR1 LGHNA, CDR2 YSLEER. V was pared by 4 bases and J by 5 bases, with 17 bases between. The length of the CDR3 is 16 residues.

This clonotype occurred a few times. The J gene is TRBJ2-6, the V gene TRBV5-6; no clear D. V lost 1 base, J lost 2 bases, and 7 bases lay in between. Per germline, CDR1 SGHDT and CDR2 YYEEEE. CDR3 length equals 15 residues. The CDR3 loop reads CASSLWKAGANVLTF. The CDR3 DNA is TGTGCCAGCAGCTTGTGGAAGGCTGGGGCCAACGTCCTGACTTTC.

This clonotype was observed a few times. The chain employs TRBV4-2 and TRBJ1-2, with D perhaps TRBD1 (5 bases). The CDR3 contains 15 residues. V was cut by 5 bases and J by 5 bases, with 18 bases left in between. Germline V lookup: CDR1 LGHNA, CDR2 YNFKEQ. CDR3 sequence: CASSSLGQGGYGYTF. In nucleotides, the CDR3 is TGTGCCAGCAGCTCCCTTGGGCAGGGAGGGTATGGCTACACCTTC.

This chain joins TRBV20-1 and TRBJ2-1; 11 nucleotides agree with TRBD2. Looked up from germline, CDR1 is DFQATT and CDR2 is SNEGSKA (reference sequence). Trimming cost V 6 bases and J 10 bases; bases outside gene matches: 11. The CDR3 contains 14 residues. The CDR3 reads CSARLAGSTEEQFF. The DNA for the CDR3 is TGCAGTGCCCGACTAGCGGGGTCCACCGAGGAGCAGTTCTTC.

This clonotype has more than one count but fewer than ten. The chain links TRBV12-3 or TRBV12-4 to TRBJ2-1; perhaps TRBD2 as D (5 bases). The CDR3 loop spans 12 amino acids. Trimming left V 7 bases short and J 5 bases short, with 9 bases between. The CDR3 sequence is CASTPLDNEQFF. DNA for the CDR3: TGTGCCAGCACGCCACTAGACAATGAGCAGTTCTTC.

This clonotype showed up many times. The genes are TRBV12-3 or TRBV12-4 and TRBJ2-5; the D is unclear. Trimming removed 6 bases from V and 5 bases from J, with 13 bases in between. There are 13 residues in the CDR3. The CDR3 sequence is CASSFGVQETQYF. CDR3 sequence (DNA): TGTGCCAGCAGCTTTGGAGTGCAGGAGACCCAGTACTTC.

This clonotype turned up a few times. The chain couples TRBV5-1 to TRBJ2-7; D possibly corresponds to TRBD2 (6 bases). The CDR3 is 15 amino acids. V was shortened by 0 bases and J by 1 base, with 11 bases between the two germline ends. Germline CDR1 is SGHRS and CDR2 is YFSETQ. The CDR3 DNA is TGCGCCAGCAGCTTGGCCCCCGCGGGGTCCTACGAGCAGTACTTC. Translating gives CASSLAPAGSYEQYF.

The rearrangement links TRBV5-1 to TRBJ1-4; 7 nucleotides match TRBD1. The germline V gene encodes CDR1 SGHRS and CDR2 YFSETQ. V lost 3 bases to trimming and J lost 4 bases; unmatched junction nucleotides: 12. The length of the CDR3 is 17 residues. The DNA for the CDR3 is TGCGCCAGCAGCTCAACTTACCGGGACAGCCTTAATGAAAAACTGTTTTTT. Its translation: CASSSTYRDSLNEKLFF.

V gene TRBV7-2 combines with J gene TRBJ2-2; D might be TRBD2 (6 bases). The length of the CDR3 is 16 residues. From germline, CDR1 is SGHTA and CDR2 FQGNSA. The V and J ends lost 6 bases and 1 base respectively, with 15 bases between them. CDR3 coding DNA: TGTGCCAGCAGTTTTCGTCAAGCGGGGAACACCGGGGAGCTGTTTTTT. It yields the protein CASSFRQAGNTGELFF.

The genes are TRBV4-1 and TRBJ2-1; 13 bases fit TRBD2. The V and J ends lost 2 bases and 5 bases, in that order; junction bases with no gene match: 3. Germline lookup yields CDR1 MGHRA and CDR2 YSYEKL. The CDR3 has 16 residues. The CDR3 coding sequence is TGCGCCAGCAGCCAACCTGGACTAGCGGGGGACAATGAGCAGTTCTTC. Protein product: CASSQPGLAGDNEQFF.

This sequence joins TRBV10-3 and TRBJ2-7; D may be TRBD2 (5 bases). CDR1 ENHRY and CDR2 SYGVKD come from the germline V gene. This CDR3 spans 15 amino acids. Trimming left V 2 bases short and J 0 bases short, with 11 bases between. The CDR3 protein is CAISEGGTSSYEQYF. CDR3 DNA sequence: TGTGCCATCAGTGAGGGAGGAACGAGCTCCTACGAGCAGTACTTC.